This TCR beta chain was sequenced in a study of blood T cell repertoires in COVID-19. Study background: There were acute and convalescent COVID-19 samples, and they came from the United States, Italy and Spain. T cells, B-cell-depleted T cells, or PBMCs supplied cDNA or gDNA.

Germline values: CDR1 SGHRS, CDR2 YFSETQ. This CDR3 is 17 amino acids long. V was clipped by 0 bases and J by 0 bases, with 15 bases between them. Per the original methods: Quantification of nucleated cells was approximated via reference gene primer amplification. Profiling relied on immunoSEQ multiplex PCR, and the TCRdb table lists in-frame clones only, not all of them. The V and J calls and clone size are taken from that table; D and trimming were inferred from the DNA. In the table there are hundreds of thousands of clones, about 89% of which are singletons. The receptor was isolated from a woman in her twenties or thirties with acute or convalescent COVID-19. Sequenced sample: peripheral blood. The rearrangement joins TRBV5-1 to TRBJ2-5; maybe TRBD1 (5 bases). The CDR3 DNA follows: TGCGCCAGCAGCTTGGCCGCCACGGACACCTACCAAGAGACCCAGTACTTC. It translates to CASSLAATDTYQETQYF.